The rows below give T cell receptor beta chains drawn from one sample of a study of cytomegalovirus exposure and HLA in healthy donors. Method: immunoSEQ multiplex PCR; TCRdb's copy keeps in-frame clones and lacks some. The sample lists hundreds of thousands of clones, 70% to 90% occurring once. The sequencing input was PBMCs. All receptors come from a woman between 18 and 29 years old in good health and CMV-seronegative. Both conserved end residues are part of each CDR3. D genes are given only for firm matches. Clone sizes are given selectively: once, few, many, or a class where the clone is expanded.

cdr3_nt	cdr3_aa	clone_size	v_call	d_call	j_call
TGTGCCAGCAGCTTGGGTTCAGGAAATGAGCAGTTCTTC	CASSLGSGNEQFF	.	TRBV5-6	.	TRBJ2-1
TGTGCCAGCAGCGATAACAGGGTCCCCTTAAGGGAGCAGTACTTC	CASSDNRVPLREQYF	.	TRBV2	.	TRBJ2-7
TGTGCCAGCAGCTCGAGGCTTTCTAGCGGCCCCTACGAGCAGTACTTC	CASSSRLSSGPYEQYF	.	TRBV5-4	TRBD2	TRBJ2-7
TGTGCCAGCAGTTTAGGGGCTAGCGGAACCGGGGAGCTGTTTTTT	CASSLGASGTGELFF	.	TRBV2	TRBD2	TRBJ2-2
TGTGCCAGCGGAGAGGGTTCTTCCTACGAGCAGTACTTC	CASGEGSSYEQYF	.	TRBV28	.	TRBJ2-7
TGTGCCAGCAGCTTAGGAACGGTTAATTCACCCCTCCACTTT	CASSLGTVNSPLHF	.	TRBV7-9	.	TRBJ1-6
TGTGCCAGCAGCCTCCACAGGGGAGCTGGGAATGGCTACACCTTC	CASSLHRGAGNGYTF	.	TRBV6-5	TRBD1	TRBJ1-2
TGTGCCAGCAGCTCCCGGGACAGAACAATCAGCTCTGGAAACACCATATATTTT	CASSSRDRTISSGNTIYF	.	TRBV9	TRBD1	TRBJ1-3
TGCGCCAGCAGCCACTTAGGGAGGGGTTCGTGGATGAACACTGAAGCTTTCTTT	CASSHLGRGSWMNTEAFF	.	TRBV5-1	.	TRBJ1-1
TGTGCCAGCAGCTTCGGGGGGTCCTACGAGCAGTACTTC	CASSFGGSYEQYF	.	TRBV7-9	TRBD2	TRBJ2-7
TGTGCCAGTAGTCCGGGGGGGATCGGCTACACCTTC	CASSPGGIGYTF	.	TRBV19	.	TRBJ1-2
TGCGCCAGCAGCCAAGAGGCCGGGACAGGGTTTCGCACAGATACGCAGTATTTT	CASSQEAGTGFRTDTQYF	.	TRBV4-1	TRBD1	TRBJ2-3
TGTGCCTGGGGACAACAGGGATCGGGGGCCAACGTCCTGACTTTC	CAWGQQGSGANVLTF	.	TRBV30	.	TRBJ2-6
TGTGCCAGCAGCCTTCGCGGGGGGCGCGCCGGTGGCTACACCTTC	CASSLRGGRAGGYTF	.	TRBV13	.	TRBJ1-2
TGTGCCACCTTTCAAGTTGGAGGGACGCGTGAAAAACTGTTTTTT	CATFQVGGTREKLFF	.	TRBV2	.	TRBJ1-4
TGTGCCAGCAGCCAGGGGGACAGGGGAGCGAGGACTGAAGCTTTCTTT	CASSQGDRGARTEAFF	.	TRBV11-2	TRBD1	TRBJ1-1
TGCGCCAGCAGTCAATCCGGTTGGCGTCCGGGGGTCAATGAGCAGTTCTTC	CASSQSGWRPGVNEQFF	.	TRBV23-1	.	TRBJ2-1
TGTGCCAGCAGCGTAGTTAGCGGCCCCACAGATACGCAGTATTTT	CASSVVSGPTDTQYF	.	TRBV9	.	TRBJ2-3
TGTGCCAGTAGTATATCATTCCCTTCTAGAGGAAATCAGCCCCAGCATTTT	CASSISFPSRGNQPQHF	.	TRBV19	.	TRBJ1-5
TGTGCCTGGAACAGGGGTTTGTCCTACGAGCAGTACTTC	CAWNRGLSYEQYF	.	TRBV30	TRBD1	TRBJ2-7
TGTGCCTGGAGTCCTTCCTACGAGCAGTACTTC	CAWSPSYEQYF	.	TRBV30	.	TRBJ2-7
TGTGCCAGCAGCGAAGAGGGAATTAGAACCAATGAGCAGTTCTTC	CASSEEGIRTNEQFF	.	TRBV7-2	.	TRBJ2-1
TGTGCCAGCAGTTTAACGGGAGTGGGTAATGAGCAGTTCTTC	CASSLTGVGNEQFF	.	TRBV27	.	TRBJ2-1
TGTGCCACCAGCAGAGATCTTACTAGCGGAACCTACGAGCAGTACTTC	CATSRDLTSGTYEQYF	.	TRBV15	TRBD2	TRBJ2-7
TGTGCCAGCAGTTCGGGACAGCTACTTAATCAGCCCCAGCATTTT	CASSSGQLLNQPQHF	few	TRBV28	TRBD1	TRBJ1-5
TGTGCCAGCAGTTTACCTGGGACAGATGAAGCTTTCTTT	CASSLPGTDEAFF	.	TRBV27	TRBD1	TRBJ1-1
TGTGCCAGCAGTCCACGGACATGGGGCAATCAGCCCCAGCATTTT	CASSPRTWGNQPQHF	.	TRBV28	.	TRBJ1-5
TGCGCCAGCAGCTTGGGCGTTGCAACTAATGAAAAACTGTTTTTT	CASSLGVATNEKLFF	once	TRBV5-1	.	TRBJ1-4
TGTGCCAGTAGTATCAGGGGACAGGGCCCTAATCAGCCCCAGCATTTT	CASSIRGQGPNQPQHF	.	TRBV19	TRBD1	TRBJ1-5
TGTGCCAGCAGCCGCGACACCTATGGCAATCAGCCCCAGCATTTT	CASSRDTYGNQPQHF	once	TRBV6-5	.	TRBJ1-5
TGCAGCGTTGTCGAGCAGACTAACACTGAAGCTTTCTTT	CSVVEQTNTEAFF	.	TRBV29-1	.	TRBJ1-1
TGTGCCAGCAGCTTGGAAGTTCAGGCTGAAGCTTTCTTT	CASSLEVQAEAFF	once	TRBV5-4	.	TRBJ1-1
TGCGCCAGCGGCCCTAGCGGATCGAACACCGGGGAGCTGTTTTTT	CASGPSGSNTGELFF	.	TRBV10-2	TRBD2	TRBJ2-2
TGCGCCAGCAGCTTGGGGACAGCTAATGAAAAACTGTTTTTT	CASSLGTANEKLFF	.	TRBV5-1	.	TRBJ1-4
TGTGCCTGGAGGGACACGGAGCAGTACTTC	CAWRDTEQYF	.	TRBV30	.	TRBJ2-7
TGCGCCAGCAGCGGCCTTTTGGACAAGCACTATGGCTACACCTTC	CASSGLLDKHYGYTF	once	TRBV5-1	.	TRBJ1-2
TGTGCCAGCAGCTACAATCTAGCGGGGGAAGGCGAGCAGTACTTC	CASSYNLAGEGEQYF	.	TRBV6-1	TRBD2	TRBJ2-7
TGTGCCAGCAGTTTAGGGCTTAGTCGCTATGGCTACACCTTC	CASSLGLSRYGYTF	few	TRBV28	.	TRBJ1-2
TGTGCCATCAGTGAGTCTGGGGACACTCGGGGTTCACCCCTCCACTTT	CAISESGDTRGSPLHF	.	TRBV10-3	.	TRBJ1-6
TGCGCCAGCAGCTCCCGAGGGGCCTCGGGGACAGTACGGACTGAAGCTTTCTTT	CASSSRGASGTVRTEAFF	.	TRBV5-1	TRBD1	TRBJ1-1
TGTGCCAGCAGCTTAACAGCGGGGAGCTACGAGCAGTACTTC	CASSLTAGSYEQYF	.	TRBV7-7	TRBD2	TRBJ2-7
TGTGCCAGCAGCGTAGTGCCGGGAAACAATGAGCAGTTCTTC	CASSVVPGNNEQFF	.	TRBV9	.	TRBJ2-1
TGTGCCAGTAGTAAAGGGACAGCGATAAGGAACACTGAAGCTTTCTTT	CASSKGTAIRNTEAFF	.	TRBV19	TRBD1	TRBJ1-1
TGTGCCAGCAACCAGGGGGCAAGGCAGTATTTT	CASNQGARQYF	.	TRBV6-5	TRBD1	TRBJ2-3
TGTGCCAGTAGTATCCCGGGGACAGGGGGCGGCACCGGGGAGCTGTTTTTT	CASSIPGTGGGTGELFF	.	TRBV19	TRBD1	TRBJ2-2
TGTGCCAGCAGCGGAAACCGGGACAGGGGGCCAGAGCAGTACTTC	CASSGNRDRGPEQYF	.	TRBV5-6	TRBD1	TRBJ2-7
TGTGCCAGCAGTTTAGGATGGAGGGAGACCCAGTACTTC	CASSLGWRETQYF	.	TRBV27	.	TRBJ2-5
TGTGCCAGCAGCGCTAGCGGGGTCACAGATACGCAGTATTTT	CASSASGVTDTQYF	.	TRBV9	TRBD2	TRBJ2-3
TGTGCCAGCAGCCAAGATTCCGCGGGCCACAATGAGCAGTTCTTC	CASSQDSAGHNEQFF	.	TRBV4-2	.	TRBJ2-1
TGCGCCAGCAGCTTGTCCGGACTAGAAGTCGGGCGGATTCGCGAGCAGTACTTC	CASSLSGLEVGRIREQYF	.	TRBV5-1	TRBD2	TRBJ2-7
TGTGCCAGCAGATACAGGGTACTGGGAAACACCATATATTTT	CASRYRVLGNTIYF	.	TRBV28	.	TRBJ1-3
TGCGCCAGCAGTGACGGTGGGGGGGGGTACGAGCAGTACTTC	CASSDGGGGYEQYF	.	TRBV10-2	TRBD2	TRBJ2-7
TGTGCCAGCAGCTCTGCGGGCCAATCTAATGAAAAACTGTTTTTT	CASSSAGQSNEKLFF	.	TRBV5-4	.	TRBJ1-4
TGTGCCAGTAGTAACCAAGGACGGGACTACGAGCAGTACTTC	CASSNQGRDYEQYF	.	TRBV19	.	TRBJ2-7
TGTGCCAGCAGGGGCGGGAGCTCCTACGAGCAGTACTTC	CASRGGSSYEQYF	.	TRBV2	TRBD2	TRBJ2-7